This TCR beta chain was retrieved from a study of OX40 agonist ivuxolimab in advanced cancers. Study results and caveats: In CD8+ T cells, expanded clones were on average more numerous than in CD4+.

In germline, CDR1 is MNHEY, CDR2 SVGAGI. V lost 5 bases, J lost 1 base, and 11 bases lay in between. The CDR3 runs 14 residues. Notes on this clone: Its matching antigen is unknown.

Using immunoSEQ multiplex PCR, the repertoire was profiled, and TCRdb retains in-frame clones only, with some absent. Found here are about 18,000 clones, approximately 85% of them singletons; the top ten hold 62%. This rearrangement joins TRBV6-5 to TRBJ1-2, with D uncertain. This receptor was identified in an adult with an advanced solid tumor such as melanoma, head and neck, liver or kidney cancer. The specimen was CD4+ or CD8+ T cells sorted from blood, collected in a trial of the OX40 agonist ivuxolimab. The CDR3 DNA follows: TGTGCCAGCAGTCTCAGCTACCTTAACTATGGCTACACCTTC. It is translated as CASSLSYLNYGYTF.